Reported below is one T cell receptor (beta chain). The sample comes from a study of blood T cell repertoires in COVID-19. Profiled with immunoSEQ multiplex PCR; TCRdb holds only in-frame clones, not every one. Altogether some 290,000 clones are present, 81% being singletons, with the ten largest covering around 3%. The CDR3 extends over 15 amino acids. CDR1 and CDR2 from the germline V gene are SEHNR and FQNEAQ (reference sequence). Trimming stripped 5 bases from V and 7 bases from J, with 15 bases between. The TCR sequence derives from a woman aged 55-70 years with active or convalescent COVID-19. Sequencing was performed on peripheral blood. This chain connects TRBV7-9 to TRBJ1-6; D is unclear. This chain's CDR3 is CASSPRGVRNSPLHF. DNA of the CDR3: TGTGCCAGCAGCCCTCGCGGGGTACGCAATTCACCCCTCCACTTT.